These T cell receptor beta chains were read from a single sample in a study of beta chain features in type 1 diabetes. Profiled with immunoSEQ multiplex PCR; TCRdb holds only in-frame clones, not every one. Among around 160,000 clones listed, around 63% were seen once. The sequenced material came from naive CD4+ T cells from blood. The receptors stem from a man younger than 40 with type 1 diabetes. The CDR3 runs from the conserved cysteine through the conserved F or W. D genes are given only for firm matches. Not all rows give a size; the values are once, few, many and, for expanded clones, a class.

NA | NA | TRBJ2-5 | 12 | TRBV30 | TGTGCCTGGAGTGAGAATGGAGAGACCCAGTACTTC | CAWSENGETQYF
NA | NA | TRBJ2-7 | 12 | TRBV29-1 | TGCAGCGTTGAGAACAGGGTGGACGAGCAGTACTTC | CSVENRVDEQYF
TRBD1 | NA | TRBJ2-7 | 14 | TRBV30 | TGTGCCTGGAACCCCGGGACAGGGTACTACGAGCAGTACTTC | CAWNPGTGYYEQYF
NA | NA | TRBJ1-4 | 12 | TRBV30 | TGTGCCTGCCAACAGTCTGTTGAAAAACTGTTTTTT | CACQQSVEKLFF
NA | NA | TRBJ1-2 | 13 | TRBV25-1 | TGTGCCAGCAGTGAGGACGGCCAATATGGCTACACCTTC | CASSEDGQYGYTF
NA | few | TRBJ2-7 | 14 | TRBV7-9 | TGTGCCAGCAGCTTAGGACAGCGAGCCTACGAGCAGTACTTC | CASSLGQRAYEQYF
NA | NA | TRBJ1-2 | 11 | TRBV20-1 | TGCAGTGCTATACGGAACTATGGCTACACCTTC | CSAIRNYGYTF
NA | NA | TRBJ2-7 | 11 | TRBV5-6 | TGTGCCAGCATCTTCGGCAACGAGCAGTACTTC | CASIFGNEQYF
NA | few | TRBJ2-6 | 15 | TRBV14 | TGTGCCAGCACGAAGGGAATGGCGGGGGCCAACGTCCTGACTTTC | CASTKGMAGANVLTF
TRBD1 | NA | TRBJ2-7 | 14 | TRBV29-1 | TGCAGCGTCGAGGGAAGGGGACAGGGTAGGGAGCAGTACTTC | CSVEGRGQGREQYF
TRBD1 | NA | TRBJ2-1 | 17 | TRBV2 | TGTGCCAGCAGTGAAGCCCCCGGGACAGGGGCTTACAATGAGCAGTTCTTC | CASSEAPGTGAYNEQFF
TRBD1 | NA | TRBJ1-4 | 15 | TRBV7-9 | TGTGCCAGCAGCTTACGGCAGGGGGAGAGTGAAAAACTGTTTTTT | CASSLRQGESEKLFF
NA | NA | TRBJ2-1 | 15 | TRBV7-9 | TGTGCCAGCAGTTATAGTCCCGACAGGCACAATGAGCAGTTCTTC | CASSYSPDRHNEQFF
NA | NA | TRBJ2-1 | 14 | TRBV2 | TGTGCCAGCAGGGGACAAGTTGGGGGTAATGAGCAGTTCTTC | CASRGQVGGNEQFF
NA | NA | TRBJ1-1 | 12 | TRBV7-9 | TGTGCCAGCAGCCTCTGGAACACTGAAGCTTTCTTT | CASSLWNTEAFF
NA | few | TRBJ1-1 | 13 | TRBV29-1 | TGCAGCGTCAAGACGGACGGGAACACTGAAGCTTTCTTT | CSVKTDGNTEAFF
TRBD2 | NA | TRBJ2-5 | 15 | TRBV9 | TGTGCCAGCAGCGTAGACAGCGGGGTCCGAGAGACCCAGTACTTC | CASSVDSGVRETQYF
NA | few | TRBJ2-5 | 12 | TRBV5-1 | TGCGCCAGCAGCTTGGACCAAGAGACCCAGTACTTC | CASSLDQETQYF
NA | NA | TRBJ2-5 | 13 | TRBV18 | TGTGCCAGCTCACAACAGGTCCAAGAGACCCAGTACTTC | CASSQQVQETQYF
NA | NA | TRBJ2-5 | 12 | TRBV10-2 | TGCGCCAGCAGTGGCTGGGCGGAGACCCAGTACTTC | CASSGWAETQYF
NA | few | TRBJ1-3 | 13 | TRBV30 | TGTGCCTGGACCGGGGCCTCTGGAAACACCATATATTTT | CAWTGASGNTIYF
TRBD1 | NA | TRBJ2-1 | 13 | TRBV7-9 | TGTGCCAGCAGCTTGGGACAGTACAATGAGCAGTTCTTC | CASSLGQYNEQFF
NA | NA | TRBJ1-1 | 16 | TRBV9 | TGTGCCAGCAGCCCGCTCGGGGACCTCGTGAACACTGAAGCTTTCTTT | CASSPLGDLVNTEAFF
TRBD2 | NA | TRBJ2-1 | 15 | TRBV2 | TGTGCCAGCAGAGATCGCAGCGGGGGTTACAATGAGCAGTTCTTC | CASRDRSGGYNEQFF
NA | once | TRBJ2-2 | 12 | TRBV2 | TGTGCCAGCACCGCCCTTACCGGGGAGCTGTTTTTT | CASTALTGELFF
NA | NA | TRBJ2-1 | 13 | TRBV29-1 | TGCAGCATCTGTAGTGGGGCTATGAATGAGCAGTTCTTC | CSICSGAMNEQFF
NA | NA | TRBJ2-1 | 15 | TRBV30 | TGTGCCTGGAGTGGAAAAGGACACCCAAGGGGGTTCGAGTTCTTC | CAWSGKGHPRGFEFF
TRBD1 | NA | TRBJ2-5 | 17 | TRBV7-9 | TGTGCCAGCAGCTTAGGAGGACAGGGGGCGCGTTTGGAGACCCAGTACTTC | CASSLGGQGARLETQYF
NA | NA | TRBJ2-5 | 12 | TRBV7-9 | TGTGCCAGCAGCGGAAGCCGAGAGACCCAGTACTTC | CASSGSRETQYF
TRBD2 | NA | TRBJ2-3 | 15 | TRBV7-9 | TGTGCCAGCAGCTCCGGACTAGCTTCCACAGATACGCAGTATTTT | CASSSGLASTDTQYF